The 8 T cell receptor beta chains below all came from one sample that was sequenced in a study of cytotoxic CD8 clonotypes in ibrutinib-treated CLL. Some clones are missing from TCRdb's copy, which holds only in-frame ones; the method was immunoSEQ multiplex PCR. The repertoire has 200,000 to 250,000 clones, more than 75% of them found once; the top ten carry 9.5% to 12%. Here the sequenced sample was PBMCs, taken after 12 months of ibrutinib treatment. All receptors come from a human donor with chronic lymphocytic leukemia.

The chain couples TRBV27 to TRBJ1-1, with 7 bases that match TRBD1. The CDR3 consists of 15 residues. Germline V gives CDR1 MNHEY, CDR2 SMNVEV (reference sequence). V was pared by 1 base and J by 6 bases, with 8 bases of the junction left unmatched. This CDR3 reads CASSLLVGGLSEAFF. In nucleotides, the CDR3 is TGTGCCAGCAGTTTATTGGTAGGGGGCCTTTCTGAAGCTTTCTTT.

This sequence joins TRBV7-8 and TRBJ1-1; D unresolved. Between the trimmed V and J ends, which lost 5 bases and 11 bases, there was a span of 15 bases. Germline V gene data show CDR1 as SGHVS and CDR2 as FQNEAQ. CDR3 length equals 12 residues. CDR3 region: CASSHLEGVAFF. CDR3 nucleotide sequence: TGTGCCAGCAGCCACCTTGAGGGCGTCGCTTTCTTT. Variable domain in full (rest from reference TRBV7-8 and TRBJ1-1): GAGVSQSPRYKVAKRGQDVALRCDPISGHVSLFWYQQALGQGPEFLTYFQNEAQLDKSGLPSDRFFAERPEGSVSTLKIQRTQQEDSAVYLCASSHLEGVAFFGQGTRLTVV.

This rearrangement joins TRBV5-1 to TRBJ2-1; a weak D match, TRBD2 (6 bases). CDR3 length equals 16 residues. Germline CDR1 reads SGHRS; CDR2 reads YFSETQ. V was shortened by 5 bases and J by 0 bases, with 15 bases between the two germline ends. CDR3: CASRGGGTPSYNEQFF. The CDR3 DNA reads TGCGCCAGCAGGGGGGGAGGCACACCCTCCTACAATGAGCAGTTCTTC.

V usage is TRBV30 and J usage is TRBJ2-7, with 9 bases aligning to TRBD2. The ends lost 3 bases at V and 1 base at J; junction bases unmatched: 10. Germline loops: CDR1 GTSNPN, CDR2 SVGIG (reference sequence). The CDR3 is made up of 16 amino acids. The DNA for the CDR3 is TGTGCCTGGAGCGCGTGGGGTCTAGCGGGGTCCTACGAGCAGTACTTC. Encoded protein: CAWSAWGLAGSYEQYF.

The genes are TRBV11-2 and TRBJ1-2; maybe TRBD1 (5 bases). There are 19 residues in the CDR3. Trimming stripped 0 bases from V and 5 bases from J, with 25 bases between. Per germline, CDR1 SGHAT and CDR2 FQNNGV. The CDR3 here is CASSLERLVRRGLNYGYTF. The CDR3 DNA is TGTGCCAGCAGCTTAGAGCGTCTGGTAAGGAGGGGTCTGAATTATGGCTACACCTTC.

V usage is TRBV28 and J usage is TRBJ1-2; unclear D gene. CDR3 size: 10 residues. CDR1 MDHEN and CDR2 SYDVKM come from the germline V gene. V lost 10 bases to trimming and J lost 4 bases, with 7 bases between them. The CDR3 reads CATALYGYTF. The CDR3 DNA is TGTGCCACCGCCCTCTATGGCTACACCTTC.

The chain employs TRBV5-6 and TRBJ2-2; D uncertain. The V gene's germline CDR1 is SGHDT and CDR2 YYEEEE. CDR3 size: 14 residues. Trimming removed 2 bases from V and 0 bases from J, with 5 bases in between. CDR3 in amino acids: CASSFDPNTGELFF. The CDR3 nucleotides are TGTGCCAGCAGCTTCGACCCGAACACCGGGGAGCTGTTTTTT.

The chain employs TRBV4-2 and TRBJ1-1, with 8 bases fitting TRBD1. This CDR3 is built from 14 residues. Germline loops: CDR1 LGHNA, CDR2 YNFKEQ. V lost 2 bases, J lost 4 bases, and 3 bases stayed unmatched. The CDR3 protein is CASSQPGQGTEAFF. As DNA, the CDR3 is TGTGCCAGCAGCCAACCCGGACAGGGCACTGAAGCTTTCTTT.